This T cell receptor (beta chain) was recovered during a study of T cell responses to AZD1222 COVID-19 vaccine. The V and J ends lost 7 bases and 4 bases, in that order; junction bases with no gene match: 4. The CDR3 spans 14 residues. Germline V gene lookup returns CDR1 SNHLY and CDR2 FYNNEI. The repertoire was sequenced with immunoSEQ multiplex PCR; TCRdb's copy has only in-frame clones and lacks some. The repertoire holds some 130,000 clones, with 70% to 90% as singletons. Notes on the study in general: As reported, nearly half of all spike-specific TCRs target variant regions that are unmutated.

As to this clone: Its specificity is unknown.

This chain connects TRBV2 to TRBJ1-4, with 9 positions matching TRBD1. Material: peripheral blood, obtained on day 0 of AZD1222 vaccination. The source of this sequence is an adult in good health. The CDR3 protein is CASTLTGGNEKLFF. CDR3 in DNA: TGTGCCAGCACCCTGACAGGGGGTAATGAAAAACTGTTTTTT.